This passage covers 22 T cell receptor beta chains from one sample sequenced in a study of blood T cell repertoires in COVID-19. TCRdb's table, derived via immunoSEQ multiplex PCR, lists solely in-frame clones and lacks some. The sample carries around 43,000 clones, roughly 89% recorded once. Sequences were obtained from peripheral blood. These receptor sequences come from a man aged 50-60 years with active COVID-19.

This clone has ten or more counts. A read error may produce the germline difference seen at one junction end. The rearrangement joins TRBV27 to TRBJ2-7; TRBD1 matches at 9 bases. Germline CDR1 is MNHEY and CDR2 is SMNVEV (reference sequence). The CDR3 covers 13 residues. The CDR3 bases are TGTGCCAGCAGTTTCGATTCGGGACAGGGCCGGAACTTC. Residues: CASSFDSGQGRNF.

This rearrangement joins TRBV10-3 to TRBJ2-7; TRBD2 matches 10 bases. Germline V gene data show CDR1 as ENHRY and CDR2 as SYGVKD. The CDR3 runs to 15 residues. Trimming cost V 0 bases and J 3 bases; bases outside gene matches: 2. CDR3 region: CAISESLAGGYEQYF. CDR3 nucleotide sequence: TGTGCCATCAGTGAGTCTTTAGCGGGAGGCTACGAGCAGTACTTC.

This rearrangement joins TRBV11-2 to TRBJ2-7; the D is unclear. The germline gives CDR1 SGHAT, CDR2 FQNNGV. The CDR3 has 14 amino acids. Trimming took off 5 bases at V and 2 bases at J, with 13 bases between the two ends. The CDR3 nucleotides are TGTGCCAGCAGCCCCCCGCTAGTAGCCTACGAGCAGTACTTC. Translating gives CASSPPLVAYEQYF.

J is TRBJ1-1 and V is TRBV10-3; no clear D gene. The CDR3 loop spans 13 amino acids. Germline CDR1 ENHRY, CDR2 SYGVKD. The V and J ends lost 6 bases and 5 bases respectively, with 13 bases between them. CDR3 sequence: CAIREGGGTEAFF. Here the CDR3 DNA reads TGTGCCATCAGGGAAGGCGGTGGTACTGAAGCTTTCTTT.

This clone was seen just once. The rearrangement uses TRBV27 and TRBJ2-6, with D maybe TRBD2 (6 bases). CDR1 and CDR2 (germline): MNHEY, SMNVEV (reference sequence). Trimming cost V 6 bases and J 2 bases, with 17 bases left between them. The CDR3 length is 17 residues. CDR3 region: CASRSPQGGAGANVLTF. The DNA for the CDR3 is TGTGCCAGCAGGAGCCCGCAGGGAGGAGCTGGGGCCAACGTCCTGACTTTC.

The genes are TRBV6-6 and TRBJ1-3; D unresolved. Germline lookup yields CDR1 MNHNY and CDR2 SVGAGI (reference sequence). With 7 bases removed from V and 8 bases from J, the gap between germline ends came to 15 bases. The CDR3 covers 13 residues. CDR3 DNA sequence: TGTGCCAGCAACCAGGCGGGTTTAGACACCATATATTTT. Translated: CASNQAGLDTIYF.

The gene calls are TRBV7-2 and TRBJ2-7; the match to TRBD1 covers 8 bases. The CDR3 has 15 residues. The germline CDR1 and CDR2 sequences are SGHTA and FQGNSA. After removal of 4 bases from V and 1 base from J, the junction contained 6 bases not matched to a gene. DNA of the CDR3: TGTGCCAGCAGCTCCGACAGGGGAGCATCCTACGAGCAGTACTTC. Its protein product is CASSSDRGASYEQYF.

The CDR3 spells CACSDSYEAFF. The CDR3 DNA reads TGTGCCTGCTCCGACAGTTATGAAGCTTTCTTT. V is TRBV30 and J is TRBJ1-1; weak D call: TRBD1 (5 bases). The CDR3 contains 11 residues. Trimming pared 6 bases from V and 7 bases from J, leaving 12 bases between. Looked up from germline, CDR1 is GTSNPN and CDR2 is SVGIG (reference sequence). The variable domain in full, with the rest retrieved from reference TRBV30 and TRBJ1-1, is SQTIHQWPATLVQPVGSPLSLECTVEGTSNPNLYWYRQAAGRGLQLLFYSVGIGQISSEVPQNLSASRPQDRQFILSSKKLLLSDSGFYLCACSDSYEAFFGQGTRLTVV.

The chain is built from TRBV28 and TRBJ2-1, with TRBD2 identical over 13 bases. The CDR3 is 17 amino acids. CDR1 is MDHEN, CDR2 SYDVKM, per germline. After removal of 6 bases from V and 0 bases from J, the junction contained 5 bases not matched to a gene. The CDR3 here is CASSSGTSGNSYNEQFF. As DNA, the CDR3 is TGTGCCAGCAGCTCCGGGACTAGCGGGAACTCCTACAATGAGCAGTTCTTC.

The chain couples TRBV19 to TRBJ2-1; 10 nucleotides agree with TRBD2. The ends lost 4 bases at V and 3 bases at J; junction bases unmatched: 3. The CDR3 runs to 15 residues. Germline V gene sequence: CDR1 LNHDA, CDR2 SQIVND (reference sequence). For the CDR3, the DNA is TGTGCCAGTAGTACCACTAGCGGGGACTACAATGAGCAGTTCTTC. Amino acids: CASSTTSGDYNEQFF.

This clone was counted a few times. The gene calls are TRBV7-2 and TRBJ2-1; 8 nucleotides align to TRBD2. CDR1 is SGHTA, CDR2 FQGNSA, per germline. There are 16 residues in the CDR3. The trim removed 1 base at V and 4 bases at J, leaving 6 bases unmatched. This chain's CDR3 is CASSLVGSGIYNEQFF. As DNA, the CDR3 is TGTGCCAGCAGCTTAGTAGGTAGCGGGATTTACAATGAGCAGTTCTTC. Based on the CDR3 plus reference TRBV7-2 and TRBJ2-1, the full variable domain is GAGVSQSPSNKVTEKGKDVELRCDPISGHTALYWYRQSLGQGLEFLIYFQGNSAPDKSGLPSDRFSAERTGGSVSTLTIQRTQQEDSAVYLCASSLVGSGIYNEQFFGPGTRLTVL.

The chain links TRBV30 to TRBJ1-3, with D unclear. CDR3 size: 14 residues. V lost 0 bases and J 3 bases, leaving 9 bases between the germline ends. Germline lookup yields CDR1 GTSNPN and CDR2 SVGIG (reference sequence). CDR3 protein: CAWSVGAGGNTIYF. Written as DNA, the CDR3 is TGTGCCTGGAGTGTAGGTGCAGGTGGAAACACCATATATTTT. The whole variable domain, filled in from reference TRBV30 and TRBJ1-3, reads SQTIHQWPATLVQPVGSPLSLECTVEGTSNPNLYWYRQAAGRGLQLLFYSVGIGQISSEVPQNLSASRPQDRQFILSSKKLLLSDSGFYLCAWSVGAGGNTIYFGEGSWLTVV.

This chain's CDR3 is CASSINFGGGSSYEQYF. As DNA, the CDR3 is TGTGCCAGTAGTATCAATTTCGGGGGAGGGAGCTCCTACGAGCAGTACTTC. This chain connects TRBV19 to TRBJ2-7; 7 nucleotides align to TRBD2. Looked up from germline, CDR1 is LNHDA and CDR2 is SQIVND (reference sequence). The CDR3 sequence is 17 residues long. The trim removed 3 bases at V and 0 bases at J, leaving 11 bases unmatched.

This chain connects TRBV29-1 to TRBJ2-2; D possibly corresponds to TRBD1 (6 bases). V was trimmed by 4 bases and J by 1 base, leaving 13 bases between them. The CDR3 is made up of 15 amino acids. The germline CDR1 and CDR2 sequences are SQVTM and ANQGSEA. CDR3 region: CSVVAGALNTGELFF. CDR3 in DNA: TGCAGCGTTGTAGCAGGGGCTCTGAACACCGGGGAGCTGTTTTTT.

The rearrangement links TRBV10-3 to TRBJ2-5; possible D gene TRBD2, 6 bases. The CDR3 spans 15 residues. The V end was cut by 9 bases, the J end by 5 bases, with 22 bases between. The V gene's germline CDR1 is ENHRY and CDR2 SYGVKD. CDR3 coding DNA: TGTGCCATTTCCCCTAGCCGGGAGCACGTTGAGACCCAGTACTTC. Translation gives CAISPSREHVETQYF.

The rearrangement uses TRBV7-7 and TRBJ2-7; 9 bases are shared with TRBD2. Germline-derived CDR1 and CDR2 are SSHAT and FNYEAQ (reference sequence). V shed 3 bases and J 3 bases; nucleotides not matched to a gene: 6. This CDR3 region has 15 residues. The CDR3 region has the DNA TGTGCCAGCAGCTTTCACCTGACTAGCGGCTACGAGCAGTACTTC. Amino acids: CASSFHLTSGYEQYF.

This clone has a handful of counts. The DNA of the CDR3 is TGTGCCAGCAGCACGACAGAACCCCAGGTCCCCTACAATGAGCAGTTCTTC. Its protein is CASSTTEPQVPYNEQFF. The chain links TRBV11-2 to TRBJ2-1; D is possibly TRBD1 (5 bases). CDR1 is SGHAT and CDR2 is FQNNGV in the germline V gene. Trimming shortened V by 5 bases and J by 2 bases, and 19 bases separated the two germline ends. The CDR3 runs to 17 residues.

The chain carries TRBV5-4 and TRBJ2-1; TRBD2 matches 10 bases. CDR3 length: 15 residues. Germline assignment: CDR1 SGHNT and CDR2 YYREEE (reference sequence). J lost 7 bases, V lost 0 bases, and 4 bases had no gene match. CDR3 coding DNA: TGTGCCAGCAGCTTGGCTAGCGGGAGCAGGAATGAGCAGTTCTTC. This sequence encodes CASSLASGSRNEQFF.

This chain connects TRBV27 to TRBJ2-7; TRBD1 matches 11 bases. The CDR3 contains 20 residues. From germline, CDR1 is MNHEY and CDR2 SMNVEV (reference sequence). Trimming removed 3 bases from V and 1 base from J; junction bases left unmatched: 17. CDR3 sequence reads: CASSLRTGTGGGLASYEQYF. Written as DNA, the CDR3 is TGTGCCAGCAGTTTGCGTACCGGGACAGGGGGTGGCCTAGCGTCCTACGAGCAGTACTTC.

This chain uses TRBV9 with TRBJ1-2; TRBD1 aligns across 8 bases. The length of the CDR3 is 14 residues. Germline V gene sequence: CDR1 SGDLS, CDR2 YYNGEE. V lost 6 bases, J lost 4 bases, and 8 bases stayed unmatched. CDR3 nucleotide sequence: TGTGCCAGCACCATAGGACAGGGAGGCTATGGCTACACCTTC. Protein: CASTIGQGGYGYTF.

The V call is TRBV19, the J call TRBJ2-7; D is ambiguous. Germline CDR1 reads LNHDA; CDR2 reads SQIVND (reference sequence). There are 15 residues in the CDR3. V lost 0 bases, J lost 3 bases, and 12 bases lay in between. The CDR3 here is CASSIDLSTGYEQYF. In DNA, the CDR3 is TGTGCCAGTAGTATAGATCTATCTACGGGCTACGAGCAGTACTTC.

This chain links TRBV6-5 with TRBJ2-5, with TRBD2 matching over 7 bases. V trimming: 7 bases; J trimming: 5 bases; junction bases outside the gene matches: 13. CDR1 MNHEY and CDR2 SVGAGI come from the germline V gene. The CDR3 consists of 15 residues. The CDR3 sequence is CASTSPGGRTETQYF. For the CDR3, the DNA is TGTGCCAGCACCTCCCCGGGCGGGAGAACGGAGACCCAGTACTTC.